The entry below gives a single TCR beta chain sequence along with its context. Its antigen is as yet unknown. This sample is drawn from a study of cytomegalovirus exposure and HLA in healthy donors. Points from the study as a whole: In a later analysis, CMV-associated beta chains were mostly HLA-associated, it appeared.

PCR primers comprised 60 Vbeta and 13 Jbeta primers. Sequenced by immunoSEQ multiplex PCR; TCRdb stores in-frame clones only, minus some. The table has approximately 160,000 clones, roughly 80% seen once. This CDR3 region has 14 residues. Losses at the gene ends were 6 bases for V and 2 bases for J; bases not matched to a gene: 4. The V gene's germline CDR1 is MNHEY and CDR2 SVGAGI. The chain employs TRBV6-5 and TRBJ2-3; TRBD1 agrees at 8 bases. The sequenced sample was PBMCs. This receptor was obtained from a woman in her late teens or twenties in good health and CMV-seronegative. The CDR3 DNA reads TGTGCCAGCAGCCCGGACAGGGACACAGATACGCAGTATTTT. Protein product: CASSPDRDTDTQYF.